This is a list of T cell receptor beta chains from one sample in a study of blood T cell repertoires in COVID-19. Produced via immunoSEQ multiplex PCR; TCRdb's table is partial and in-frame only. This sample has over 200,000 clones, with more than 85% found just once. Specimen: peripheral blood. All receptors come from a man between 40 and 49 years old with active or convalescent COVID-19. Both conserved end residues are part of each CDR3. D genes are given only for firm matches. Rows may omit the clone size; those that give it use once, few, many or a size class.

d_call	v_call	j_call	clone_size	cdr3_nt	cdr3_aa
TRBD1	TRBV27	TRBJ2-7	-	TGTGCCAGCAGTTTATATCGGACAGGGGGACACGAGCAGTACTTC	CASSLYRTGGHEQYF
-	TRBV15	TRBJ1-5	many	TGTGCCACCAGCAGAGGGACAGCCACTAATCAGCCCCAGCATTTT	CATSRGTATNQPQHF
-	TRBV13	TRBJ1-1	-	TGTGCCAGCAGCCGGGCGGGCACTGAAGCTTTCTTT	CASSRAGTEAFF
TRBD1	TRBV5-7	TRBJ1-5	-	TGTGCCAGCAGCGGGGGGACAGATCAGCCCCAGCATTTT	CASSGGTDQPQHF
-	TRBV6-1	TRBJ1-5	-	TGTGCCAGCAGTCAACAATCATTGGGCAATCAGCCCCAGCATTTT	CASSQQSLGNQPQHF
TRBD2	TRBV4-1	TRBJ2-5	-	TGCGCCAGCAGCCCCGGGACTAGTATTGAGAAGACCCAGTACTTC	CASSPGTSIEKTQYF
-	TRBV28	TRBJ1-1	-	TGTGCCAGCAGTTTACTGGTCGGGGAAACTGAAGCTTTCTTT	CASSLLVGETEAFF
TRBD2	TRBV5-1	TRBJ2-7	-	TGCGCCAGCAGCCTTACCCCGGGACTAGCGGGGAGCTCCTACGAGCAGTACTTC	CASSLTPGLAGSSYEQYF
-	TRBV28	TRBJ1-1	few	TGTGCCAGCCTGACAGGCTTCACTGAAGCTTTCTTT	CASLTGFTEAFF
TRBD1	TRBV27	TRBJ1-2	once	TGTGCCAGCAGTCCTTCCTTGAGGGGGCTGAGGGGCTACACCTTC	CASSPSLRGLRGYTF
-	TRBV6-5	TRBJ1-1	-	TGTGCCAGCAGTTATTCCGTGGACAGCTGGAACACTGAAGCTTTCTTT	CASSYSVDSWNTEAFF
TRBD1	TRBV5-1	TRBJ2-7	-	TGCGCCAGCAGCTTCCGACAGGGTCGGTACGAGCAGTACTTC	CASSFRQGRYEQYF
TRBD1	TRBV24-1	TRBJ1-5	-	TGTGCCACCAGCCCGGGGACAGGGGATCAGCCCCAGCATTTT	CATSPGTGDQPQHF
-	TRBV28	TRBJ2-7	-	TGTGCCAGCAGTTCGGACAAAAAAGTAGGGGCCGAGCAGTACTTC	CASSSDKKVGAEQYF
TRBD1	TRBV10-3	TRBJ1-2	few	TGTGCCATCAGTTTGGGACAGAGCTATGGCTACACCTTC	CAISLGQSYGYTF
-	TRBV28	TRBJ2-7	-	TGTGCCAGCAGCCGGGGGAATTTCGAGCAGTACTTC	CASSRGNFEQYF
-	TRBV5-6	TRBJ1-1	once	TGTGCCAGCAGCACGGGGAACACTGAAGCTTTCTTT	CASSTGNTEAFF
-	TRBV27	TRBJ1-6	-	TGTGCCAGCAGTTTGCTCGACAGAAATAATTCACCCCTCCACTTT	CASSLLDRNNSPLHF
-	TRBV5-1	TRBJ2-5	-	TGCGCCAGCAGCTTGGTAGGGGGCCAAGAGACCCAGTACTTC	CASSLVGGQETQYF
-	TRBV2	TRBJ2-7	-	TGTGCCAGCAGGAATCTCCGACTCTACGAGCAGTACTTC	CASRNLRLYEQYF